Following are 18 T cell receptor beta chains from one sample sequenced in a study of blood T cells in healthy people across ages. Together with a sample-barcoded 5' primer, a J-beta primer mix was included in a second PCR lasting about 7 to 11 cycles. TCRdb reprocessed the 5' RACE reads with MiXCR, giving one entry per CDR3 protein. The table records approximately 730,000 distinct CDR3 sequences, about 53% of them present only once. Sequenced input: blood. The receptors originated from a man at least 80 years old in good health.

The chain has TRBV9 and TRBJ2-7, with D possibly being TRBD1 or TRBD2 (5 bases each). The CDR3 totals 15 residues. The germline CDR1 and CDR2 sequences are SGDLS and YYNGEE. Trimming pared 0 bases from V and 2 bases from J, leaving 12 bases between. The chain's CDR3 is CASSVAGDGTYEQYF. DNA for the CDR3: TGTGCCAGCAGCGTAGCCGGGGACGGTACCTACGAGCAGTACTTC.

This rearrangement joins TRBV12-5 to TRBJ2-1; TRBD1 or TRBD2 may be the D gene (5 bases each). Trimming took off 8 bases at V and 5 bases at J, with 16 bases between the two ends. Germline-derived CDR1 and CDR2 are LGHNT and FRNRAP. The length of the CDR3 is 14 residues. The CDR3 DNA reads as TGTGCTAGTCACCTTGGGACGCCAGACAATGAGCAGTTCTTC. This codes for CASHLGTPDNEQFF.

The genes are TRBV20-1 and TRBJ2-5; 7 positions agree with TRBD2. This CDR3 has 15 residues. The V gene end was trimmed by 3 bases and the J gene end by 2 bases; junction bases not matched to a gene: 9. Germline V gives CDR1 DFQATT, CDR2 SNEGSKA (reference sequence). CDR3 sequence: CSASDSGSLQETQYF. Here the CDR3 DNA reads TGCAGTGCTAGCGATAGCGGGTCTTTACAAGAGACCCAGTACTTC.

There are a few counts of this clonotype. This sequence joins TRBV12-3 or TRBV12-4 and TRBJ1-6, with 10 bases lining up with TRBD1. V shed 3 bases, J shed 8 bases, and the junction held 4 bases outside the gene matches. This CDR3 comprises 15 residues. CDR3 residues: CASSLTGGADSPLHF. The CDR3 DNA reads as TGTGCCAGCAGTTTGACAGGGGGCGCGGATTCACCCCTCCACTTT.

This clonotype has a handful of counts. The chain has TRBV27 and TRBJ2-4; TRBD2 might be the D (6 bases). Deletions cut 3 bases from V and 4 bases from J, with 13 bases between. The CDR3 is made up of 15 amino acids. Germline values: CDR1 MNHEY, CDR2 SMNVEV (reference sequence). The CDR3 DNA reads TGTGCCAGCAGTTTCTGGAGGGAAGGAAAAAACATTCAGTACTTC. Protein product: CASSFWREGKNIQYF.

A few counts support this clonotype. The chain links TRBV7-2 to TRBJ1-2; 10 bases agree with TRBD1. After removal of 1 base from V and 2 bases from J, the junction contained 4 bases not matched to a gene. The germline gives CDR1 SGHTA, CDR2 FQGNSA. CDR3 length: 16 residues. The CDR3 reads CASSLGDRGPNYGYTF. In DNA, the CDR3 is TGTGCCAGCAGCTTAGGTGACAGGGGGCCGAACTATGGCTACACCTTC.

The gene calls are TRBV6-2 or TRBV6-3 and TRBJ2-5, with D possibly being TRBD1 or TRBD2 (5 bases each). This CDR3 is 15 amino acids long. Trimming removed 5 bases at V and 11 bases at J, with 24 bases between. Germline V gene sequence: CDR1 MNHEY, CDR2 SVGEGT. CDR3 region: CASSRSRGQNNEQYF. The CDR3 bases are TGTGCCAGCAGTAGATCCCGGGGCCAAAACAATGAGCAGTACTTC.

This chain joins TRBV20-1 and TRBJ2-4; TRBD2 is a possible D gene (6 bases). Trimming cost V 1 base and J 6 bases, with 16 bases left between them. This CDR3 contains 15 residues. Germline V lookup: CDR1 DFQATT, CDR2 SNEGSKA (reference sequence). The CDR3 sequence: CSARAVEGITNIQYF. The CDR3 nucleotides read TGCAGTGCTAGAGCCGTGGAGGGGATAACAAACATTCAGTACTTC.

This clonotype was found a few times. The V call is TRBV4-2, the J call TRBJ2-5, with D hard to call. From germline, CDR1 is LGHNA and CDR2 YNFKEQ. This CDR3 spans 13 amino acids. Trimming cost V 0 bases and J 5 bases, with 7 bases left between them. CDR3 DNA: TGTGCCAGCAGCCAAGAAGCTGAGGAGACCCAGTACTTC. This codes for CASSQEAEETQYF.

The J gene is TRBJ2-1, the V gene TRBV14; D ambiguous. Germline V gives CDR1 SGHDN, CDR2 FVKESK. The CDR3 contains 14 residues. The germline V and J ends were trimmed by 0 bases and 7 bases, with 10 bases remaining between them. This CDR3 reads CASSQDPVRNEQFF. DNA of the CDR3: TGTGCCAGCAGCCAAGACCCTGTGAGAAATGAGCAGTTCTTC.

V usage is TRBV20-1 and J usage is TRBJ1-4; D possibly corresponds to TRBD1 (5 bases). The CDR3 extends over 14 amino acids. Germline CDR1 reads DFQATT; CDR2 reads SNEGSKA (reference sequence). V lost 0 bases and J 10 bases, leaving 15 bases between the germline ends. The CDR3 is CSAREGRDLGKLFF. The CDR3 bases are TGCAGTGCTAGAGAAGGGAGGGACCTCGGAAAACTGTTTTTT.

This clonotype was picked up a small number of times. This chain links TRBV29-1 with TRBJ1-2, with D possibly being TRBD1 (5 bases). This CDR3 comprises 12 residues. The V and J ends lost 6 bases and 7 bases respectively, with 15 bases between them. In germline, CDR1 is SQVTM, CDR2 ANQGSEA. CDR3 region: CSVYTGSSGYTF. The CDR3 DNA follows: TGCAGCGTGTATACAGGTTCTAGTGGCTACACCTTC.

This chain links TRBV5-1 with TRBJ2-1, with 13 positions matching TRBD2. In germline, CDR1 is SGHRS, CDR2 YFSETQ. The CDR3 loop spans 17 amino acids. Unmatched junction bases numbered 7, after V lost 4 bases and J lost 3 bases. DNA for the CDR3: TGCGCCAGCAGCCCGGGACTAGCGGGAAGATTCTACAATGAGCAGTTCTTC. This gives the protein CASSPGLAGRFYNEQFF.

V usage is TRBV18 and J usage is TRBJ1-4, with TRBD1 as a possible D gene (5 bases). The ends were cut back, 0 bases at V and 8 bases at J, with 10 bases in the middle. This CDR3 is 14 amino acids long. The germline gives CDR1 KGHSH, CDR2 LQKENI. CDR3 loop: CASSPPFRAEKLFF. The CDR3 coding sequence is TGTGCCAGCTCACCACCGTTCAGGGCGGAAAAACTGTTTTTT.

This clonotype was found a few times. This chain uses TRBV29-1 with TRBJ2-5; D gene unclear. Germline-derived CDR1 and CDR2 are SQVTM and ANQGSEA. V gave up 6 bases and J gave up 5 bases, with 13 bases separating them. This CDR3 has 12 residues. CDR3 sequence reads: CSVSLGPETQYF. In DNA, the CDR3 is TGCAGCGTGAGTCTGGGTCCCGAGACCCAGTACTTC.

V and J are TRBV5-6 and TRBJ2-7, with TRBD2 as a possible D gene (5 bases). Germline lookup yields CDR1 SGHDT and CDR2 YYEEEE. V gave up 2 bases and J gave up 4 bases, with 10 bases separating them. The CDR3 contains 13 residues. This CDR3 reads CASSFYEGYEQYF. The CDR3 nucleotides are TGTGCCAGCAGCTTTTATGAGGGTTACGAGCAGTACTTC. Variable domain in full (rest from reference TRBV5-6 and TRBJ2-7): DAGVTQSPTHLIKTRGQQVTLRCSPKSGHDTVSWYQQALGQGPQFIFQYYEEEERQRGNFPDRFSGHQFPNYSSELNVNALLLGDSALYLCASSFYEGYEQYFGPGTRLTVT.

This clonotype was detected a few times. V is TRBV12-3 or TRBV12-4 and J is TRBJ1-1, with D maybe TRBD1 (6 bases). The length of the CDR3 is 15 residues. V lost 2 bases and J 2 bases, leaving 12 bases between the germline ends. CDR3 bases: TGTGCCAGCAGTTTAACAGGGCTACCCAACACTGAAGCTTTCTTT. Its translation: CASSLTGLPNTEAFF.

The rearrangement links TRBV5-5 to TRBJ2-5; 8 bases match TRBD2. Matching the DNA end better, TRBJ2-7 makes the J call doubtful. CDR1 SGHKS and CDR2 YYEKEE come from the germline V gene (reference sequence). CDR3 size: 16 residues. CDR3 loop: CASSLGPGGRTYEQYF. The DNA of the CDR3 is TGTGCCAGCAGCTTGGGTCCGGGGGGGAGGACCTACGAGCAGTACTTC.